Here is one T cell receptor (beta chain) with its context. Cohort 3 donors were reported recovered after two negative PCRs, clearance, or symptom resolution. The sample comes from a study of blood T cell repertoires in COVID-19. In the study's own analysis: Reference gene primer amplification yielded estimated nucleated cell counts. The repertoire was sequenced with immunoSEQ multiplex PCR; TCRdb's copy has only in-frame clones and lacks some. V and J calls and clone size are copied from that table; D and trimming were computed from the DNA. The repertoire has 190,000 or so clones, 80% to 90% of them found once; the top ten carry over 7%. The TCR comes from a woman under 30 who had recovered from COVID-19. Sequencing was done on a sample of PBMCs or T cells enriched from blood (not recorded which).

CDR3 amino acids: CASSFASGGQETQYF. CDR3 bases: TGCGCCAGCAGCTTCGCTAGCGGGGGGCAAGAGACCCAGTACTTC. The chain employs TRBV5-1 and TRBJ2-5; 11 bases line up with TRBD2. With 2 bases clipped from V and 2 bases from J, the junction kept 2 bases outside the gene matches. The V gene's germline CDR1 is SGHRS and CDR2 YFSETQ. This CDR3 has 15 residues.